These 9 T cell receptor beta chains were sequenced from one sample in a study of vaccination and CD4 T cells after COVID-19. No antigen is known for these receptors. Cultured CD4+ T-cell DNA underwent Oncomine TCR Beta short-read sequencing. Using its own MiXCR run on the PCR reads, TCRdb lists one record per CDR3 protein. The sample lists fewer than 15,000 distinct CDR3 sequences; about three quarters were seen once. Treatment in this sample: roughly nine-day PBMC culture with coronavirus spike peptide pools or control peptides (ViraFEST assay). What was sequenced was CD4+ T cells from blood, cultured in vitro. The receptors shown here come from a human donor who had recovered from COVID-19.

V usage is TRBV11-3 and J usage is TRBJ2-5; D is possibly TRBD1 or TRBD2 (5 bases each). The germline V gene has CDR1 SGHNT and CDR2 YENEEA. V lost 3 bases to trimming and J lost 9 bases, with 23 bases between them. The length of the CDR3 is 16 residues. CDR3 region: CASSLGRQGSAEAQYF. The CDR3 nucleotides are TGTGCCAGCAGCTTGGGTCGGCAGGGAAGTGCGGAGGCCCAGTACTTC.

The V and J genes are TRBV19 and TRBJ1-2; D perhaps matches TRBD1 (5 bases). Germline loops: CDR1 LNHDA, CDR2 SQIVND (reference sequence). The CDR3 totals 17 residues. V gave up 7 bases and J gave up 8 bases, with 29 bases separating them. The CDR3 sequence: CASTLLRLGRDLEGYTF. DNA for the CDR3: TGTGCCAGTACTCTCCTACGTTTGGGGAGGGACTTAGAAGGCTACACCTTC. Full variable domain (rest looked up from reference TRBV19 and TRBJ1-2): DGGITQSPKYLFRKEGQNVTLSCEQNLNHDAMYWYRQDPGQGLRLIYYSQIVNDFQKGDIAEGYSVSREKKESFPLTVTSAQKNPTAFYLCASTLLRLGRDLEGYTFGSGTRLTVV.

This clonotype was detected only once. The chain recombines TRBV28 with TRBJ1-2, with D hard to call. Trimming pared 6 bases from V and 6 bases from J, leaving 11 bases between. CDR3 size: 12 residues. From germline, CDR1 is MDHEN and CDR2 SYDVKM. Written as DNA, the CDR3 is TGTGCCAGCAGCTCCCCGCAGGATGGCTACACCTTC. Translation gives CASSSPQDGYTF.

The V gene is TRBV27, the J gene TRBJ2-5; either TRBD1 or TRBD2 may supply D (5 bases each). CDR3 length: 16 residues. V lost 2 bases to trimming and J lost 5 bases, with 18 bases between them. Germline lookup yields CDR1 MNHEY and CDR2 SMNVEV (reference sequence). CDR3 residues: CASSLAGRVGFETQYF. CDR3 nucleotides: TGTGCCAGCAGTTTAGCGGGCAGGGTGGGATTTGAGACCCAGTACTTC.

The chain joins TRBV4-1 to TRBJ1-5; 9 nucleotides agree with TRBD1. CDR1 is MGHRA, CDR2 YSYEKL, per germline. CDR3 length: 17 residues. Trimming took 4 bases from V and 6 from J; bases not matched to a gene: 13. This chain's CDR3 is CASSPGQGSVIGQPQHF. The CDR3 DNA reads as TGCGCCAGCAGCCCGGGACAGGGTTCCGTAATCGGTCAGCCCCAGCATTTT.

The gene calls are TRBV30 and TRBJ2-7; weak D call: TRBD2 (6 bases). Germline V lookup: CDR1 GTSNPN, CDR2 SVGIG (reference sequence). Trimming removed 1 base from V and 6 bases from J, with 13 bases in between. The CDR3 runs to 13 residues. The CDR3 protein is CAWSGLGGTEQYF. CDR3 nucleotide sequence: TGTGCCTGGAGTGGCCTAGGAGGGACCGAGCAGTACTTC.

The genes are TRBV19 and TRBJ2-5; 7 positions agree with TRBD2. With V trimmed by 5 bases and J by 2 bases, 5 bases remained unmatched. CDR1 is LNHDA and CDR2 is SQIVND in the germline V gene (reference sequence). The CDR3 has 14 residues. For the CDR3, the DNA is TGTGCCAGTAGTTCCCTCGGGGGGCAAGAGACCCAGTACTTC. It codes for CASSSLGGQETQYF.

The rearrangement uses TRBV6-1 and TRBJ1-6; possible D gene TRBD1, 6 bases. Germline-derived CDR1 and CDR2 are MNHNS and SASEGT. V was cut by 5 bases and J by 9 bases, with 17 bases left in between. This CDR3 contains 15 residues. This CDR3 reads CASSPTGTKSSPLHF. For the CDR3, the DNA is TGTGCCAGCAGTCCCACCGGGACAAAAAGTTCACCCCTCCACTTT.

This clonotype was detected once. V is TRBV30 and J is TRBJ2-3; either TRBD1 or TRBD2 may supply D (5 bases each). V lost 5 bases and J lost 9, with 18 bases in between. Germline V gives CDR1 GTSNPN, CDR2 SVGIG (reference sequence). The CDR3 covers 13 residues. DNA of the CDR3: TGTGCCTGGTTGGACCCCCCGAGGGGAACGCAGTATTTT. Translation gives CAWLDPPRGTQYF.